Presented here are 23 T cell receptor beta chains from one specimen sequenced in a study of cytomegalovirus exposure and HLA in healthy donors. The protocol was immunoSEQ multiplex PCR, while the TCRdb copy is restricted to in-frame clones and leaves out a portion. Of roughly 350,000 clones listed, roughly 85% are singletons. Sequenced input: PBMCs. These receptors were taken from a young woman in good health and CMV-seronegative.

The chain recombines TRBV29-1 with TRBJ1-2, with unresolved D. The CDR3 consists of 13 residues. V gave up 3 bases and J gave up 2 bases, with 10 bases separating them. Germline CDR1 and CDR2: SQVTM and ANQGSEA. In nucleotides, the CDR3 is TGCAGCGTTGAGGCGCGGATCAACTATGGCTACACCTTC. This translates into CSVEARINYGYTF.

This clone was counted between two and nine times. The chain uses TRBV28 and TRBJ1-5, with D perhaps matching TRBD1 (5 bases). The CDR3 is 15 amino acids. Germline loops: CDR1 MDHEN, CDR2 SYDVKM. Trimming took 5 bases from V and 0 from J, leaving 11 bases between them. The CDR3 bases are TGTGCCAGCAGTCCACAGGTTTATAGCAATCAGCCCCAGCATTTT. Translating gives CASSPQVYSNQPQHF.

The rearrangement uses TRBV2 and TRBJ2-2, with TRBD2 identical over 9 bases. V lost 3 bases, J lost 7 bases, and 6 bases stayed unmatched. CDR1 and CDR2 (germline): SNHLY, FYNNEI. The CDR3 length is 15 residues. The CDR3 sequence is CASSDAAGGIGELFF. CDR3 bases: TGTGCCAGCAGTGATGCAGCGGGAGGAATCGGGGAGCTGTTTTTT.

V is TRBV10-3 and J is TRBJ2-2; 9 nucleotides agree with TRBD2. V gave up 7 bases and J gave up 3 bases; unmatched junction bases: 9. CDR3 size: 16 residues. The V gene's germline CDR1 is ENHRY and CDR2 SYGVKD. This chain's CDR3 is CAITARLAVDTGELFF. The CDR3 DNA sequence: TGTGCCATCACCGCCCGACTAGCGGTGGACACCGGGGAGCTGTTTTTT.

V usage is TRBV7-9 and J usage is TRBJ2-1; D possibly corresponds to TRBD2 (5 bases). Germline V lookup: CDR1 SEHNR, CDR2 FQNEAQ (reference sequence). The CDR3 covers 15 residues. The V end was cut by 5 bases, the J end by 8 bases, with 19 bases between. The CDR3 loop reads CASSPMNNGVDEQFF. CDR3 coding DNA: TGTGCCAGCAGCCCCATGAATAACGGGGTCGATGAGCAGTTCTTC.

The CDR3 spells CASSRTSASGISYEQYF. CDR3 bases: TGTGCCAGTAGTCGGACTTCGGCTAGCGGGATTTCCTACGAGCAGTACTTC. The J gene is TRBJ2-7, the V gene TRBV19; 9 bases fit TRBD2. Germline V gene data show CDR1 as LNHDA and CDR2 as SQIVND (reference sequence). Trimming at V came to 5 bases and at J to 1 base, leaving 12 bases not matched to a gene. This CDR3 region has 17 residues.

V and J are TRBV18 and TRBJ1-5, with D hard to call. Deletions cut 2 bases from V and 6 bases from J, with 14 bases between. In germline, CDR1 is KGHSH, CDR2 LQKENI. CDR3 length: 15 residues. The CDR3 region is CASSPGPGFGQPQHF. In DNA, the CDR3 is TGTGCCAGCTCACCAGGGCCGGGGTTCGGTCAGCCCCAGCATTTT.

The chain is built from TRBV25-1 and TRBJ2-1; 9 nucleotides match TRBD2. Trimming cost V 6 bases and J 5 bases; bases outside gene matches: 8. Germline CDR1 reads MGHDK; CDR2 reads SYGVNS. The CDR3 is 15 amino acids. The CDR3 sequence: CASRVAGDTDNEQFF. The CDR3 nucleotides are TGTGCCAGCAGAGTAGCGGGAGACACAGACAATGAGCAGTTCTTC.

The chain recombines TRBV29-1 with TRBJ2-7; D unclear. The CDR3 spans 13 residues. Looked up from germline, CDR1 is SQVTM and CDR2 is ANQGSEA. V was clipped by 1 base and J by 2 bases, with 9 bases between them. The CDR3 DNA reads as TGCAGCGTTGAAGGGGCACCAACCTACGAGCAGTACTTC. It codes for CSVEGAPTYEQYF.

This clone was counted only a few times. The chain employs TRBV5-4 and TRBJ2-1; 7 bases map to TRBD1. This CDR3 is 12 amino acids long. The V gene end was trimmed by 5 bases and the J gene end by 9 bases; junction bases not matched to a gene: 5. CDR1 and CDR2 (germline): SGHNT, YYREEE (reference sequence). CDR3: CASSRQGREQFF. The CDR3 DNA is TGTGCCAGCAGTCGACAGGGTCGTGAGCAGTTCTTC. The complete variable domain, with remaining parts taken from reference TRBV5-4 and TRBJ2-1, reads ETGVTQSPTHLIKTRGQQVTLRCSSQSGHNTVSWYQQALGQGPQFIFQYYREEENGRGNFPPRFSGLQFPNYSSELNVNALELDDSALYLCASSRQGREQFFGPGTRLTVL.

Here the CDR3 reads CASSENNPRSTLSYNEQFF. Written as DNA, the CDR3 is TGCGCCAGCAGTGAGAATAATCCGAGGTCTACCTTATCCTACAATGAGCAGTTCTTC. V usage is TRBV10-1 and J usage is TRBJ2-1; D ambiguous. Between the trimmed V and J ends, which lost 2 bases and 1 base, there was a span of 21 bases. Germline V gene lookup returns CDR1 WNHNN and CDR2 SYGVQD (reference sequence). The CDR3 runs 19 residues.

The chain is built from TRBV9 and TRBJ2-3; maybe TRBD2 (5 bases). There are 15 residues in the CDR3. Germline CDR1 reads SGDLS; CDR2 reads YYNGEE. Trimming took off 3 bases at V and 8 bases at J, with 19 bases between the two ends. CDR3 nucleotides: TGTGCCAGCAGCGGAGACGGCCCGGGGAAGGGTACGCAGTATTTT. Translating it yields CASSGDGPGKGTQYF.

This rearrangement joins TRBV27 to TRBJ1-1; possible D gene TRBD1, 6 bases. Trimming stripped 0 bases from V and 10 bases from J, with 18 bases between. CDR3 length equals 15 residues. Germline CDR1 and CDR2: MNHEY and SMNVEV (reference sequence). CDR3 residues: CASSLSRGGQIRAFF. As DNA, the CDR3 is TGTGCCAGCAGTTTATCGCGGGGGGGGCAGATTAGAGCTTTCTTT.

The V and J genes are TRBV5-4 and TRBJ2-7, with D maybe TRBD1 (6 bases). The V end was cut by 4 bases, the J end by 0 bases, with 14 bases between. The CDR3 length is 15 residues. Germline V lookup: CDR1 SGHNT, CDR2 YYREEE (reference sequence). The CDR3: CASSRGWDNSYEQYF. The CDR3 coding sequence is TGTGCCAGCAGCAGGGGGTGGGACAACTCCTACGAGCAGTACTTC.

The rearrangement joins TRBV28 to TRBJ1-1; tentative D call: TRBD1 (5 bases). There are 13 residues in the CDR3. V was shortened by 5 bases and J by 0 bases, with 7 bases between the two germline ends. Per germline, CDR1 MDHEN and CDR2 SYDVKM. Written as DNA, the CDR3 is TGTGCCAGCAGTGGACACATGAACACTGAAGCTTTCTTT. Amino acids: CASSGHMNTEAFF.

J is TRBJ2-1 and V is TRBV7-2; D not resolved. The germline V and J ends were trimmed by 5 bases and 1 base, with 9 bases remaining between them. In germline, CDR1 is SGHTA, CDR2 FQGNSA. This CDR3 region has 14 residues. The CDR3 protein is CASSPSVSYNEQFF. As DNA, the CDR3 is TGTGCCAGCAGCCCGTCGGTTTCCTACAATGAGCAGTTCTTC.

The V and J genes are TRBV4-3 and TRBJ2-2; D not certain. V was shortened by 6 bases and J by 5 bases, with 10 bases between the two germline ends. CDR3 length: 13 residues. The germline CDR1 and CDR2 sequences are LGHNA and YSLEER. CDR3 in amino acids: CASSQRGTGELFF. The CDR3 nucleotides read TGCGCCAGCAGTCAAAGAGGAACCGGGGAGCTGTTTTTT.

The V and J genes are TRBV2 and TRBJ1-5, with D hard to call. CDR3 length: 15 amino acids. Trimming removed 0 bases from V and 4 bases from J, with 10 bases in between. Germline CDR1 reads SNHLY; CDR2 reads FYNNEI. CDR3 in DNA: TGTGCCAGCAGTGAAGCGCTAATGATGAATCAGCCCCAGCATTTT. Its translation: CASSEALMMNQPQHF.

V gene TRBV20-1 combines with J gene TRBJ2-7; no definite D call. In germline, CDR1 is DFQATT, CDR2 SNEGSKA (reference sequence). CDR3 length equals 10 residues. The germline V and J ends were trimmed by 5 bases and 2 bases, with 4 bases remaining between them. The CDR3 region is CSAGPYEQYF. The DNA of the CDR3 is TGCAGTGCTGGGCCCTACGAGCAGTACTTC.

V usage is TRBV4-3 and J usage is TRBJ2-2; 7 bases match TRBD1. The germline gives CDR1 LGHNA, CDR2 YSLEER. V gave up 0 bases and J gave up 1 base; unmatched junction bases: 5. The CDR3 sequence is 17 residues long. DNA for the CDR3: TGCGCCAGCAGCCAAGAGAAAAGACAGGGGAACACCGGGGAGCTGTTTTTT. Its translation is CASSQEKRQGNTGELFF.

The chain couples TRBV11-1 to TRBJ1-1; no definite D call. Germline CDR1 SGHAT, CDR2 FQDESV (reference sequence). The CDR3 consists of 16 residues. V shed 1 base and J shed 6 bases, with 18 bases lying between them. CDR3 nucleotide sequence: TGTGCCAGCAGCTTAGTTGGCGGCAAATCTCGGCCTGAAGCTTTCTTT. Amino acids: CASSLVGGKSRPEAFF.

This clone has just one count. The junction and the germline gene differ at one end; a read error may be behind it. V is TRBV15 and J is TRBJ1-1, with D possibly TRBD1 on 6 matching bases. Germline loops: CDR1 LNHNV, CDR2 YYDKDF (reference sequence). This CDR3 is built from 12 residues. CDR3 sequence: CATSRDLGQSLF. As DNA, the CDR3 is TGTGCCACCAGCAGAGATCTAGGACAGTCCCTTTTT.

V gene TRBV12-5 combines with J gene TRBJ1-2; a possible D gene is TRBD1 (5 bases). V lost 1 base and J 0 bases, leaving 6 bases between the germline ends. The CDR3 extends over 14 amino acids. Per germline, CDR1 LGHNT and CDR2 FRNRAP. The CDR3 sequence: CASGLAGTNYGYTF. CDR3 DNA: TGTGCTAGTGGTTTGGCAGGGACTAACTATGGCTACACCTTC. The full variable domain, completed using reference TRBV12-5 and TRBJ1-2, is DARVTQTPRHKVTEMGQEVTMRCQPILGHNTVFWYRQTMMQGLELLAYFRNRAPLDDSGMPKDRFSAEMPDATLATLKIQPSEPRDSAVYFCASGLAGTNYGYTFGSGTRLTVV.